The TCR beta chain under discussion was sequenced for a study of shared clonotypes between healthy human individuals. Germline V gene lookup returns CDR1 SGHTA and CDR2 FQGNSA. There are 16 residues in the CDR3. The V segment lost 4 bases and the J segment 9 bases; nucleotides outside the gene matches: 13. The data were produced by immunoSEQ multiplex PCR, yet TCRdb's version contains in-frame clones alone and is incomplete. This table holds millions of clones, around nine tenths found once. Sequencing was done on a sample of naive CD4+ T cells sorted from blood. Documented subset: CD45RA+ positively selected. This receptor was obtained from a man younger than 30 in good health. The chain recombines TRBV7-2 with TRBJ2-7; 12 bases agree with TRBD2. The CDR3 DNA sequence: TGTGCCAGCAGCTGGACCCGGACTAGCGGGGCACGGGGGCAGTACTTC. It translates to CASSWTRTSGARGQYF.